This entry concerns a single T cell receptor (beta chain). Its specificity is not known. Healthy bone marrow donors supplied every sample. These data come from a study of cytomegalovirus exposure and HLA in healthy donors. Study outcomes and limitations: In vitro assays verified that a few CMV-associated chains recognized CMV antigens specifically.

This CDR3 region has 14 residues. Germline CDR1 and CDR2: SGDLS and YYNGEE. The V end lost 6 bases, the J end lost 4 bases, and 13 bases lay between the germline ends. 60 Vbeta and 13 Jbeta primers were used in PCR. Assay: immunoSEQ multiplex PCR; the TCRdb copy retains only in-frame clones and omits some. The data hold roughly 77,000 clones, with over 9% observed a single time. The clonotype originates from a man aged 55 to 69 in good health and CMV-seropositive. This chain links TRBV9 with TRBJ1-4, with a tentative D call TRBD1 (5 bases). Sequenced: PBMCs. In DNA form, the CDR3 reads TGTGCCAGCAATACCGGGACTATTAATGAAAAACTGTTTTTT. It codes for CASNTGTINEKLFF.